Listed here are 17 T cell receptor beta chains from one sample, sequenced in a study of CD8 T cells in ankylosing spondylitis. MiXCR, run by TCRdb on the 5' RACE reads, gives a single entry per CDR3 protein. The sample lists around 120,000 distinct CDR3 sequences; around 15% were seen once. The sequencing input was blood, either unsorted or a sorted T cell fraction (not recorded which). The origin of the receptors is a female donor with ankylosing spondylitis or in good health (not recorded which).

This clonotype was recorded a few times. CDR3 nucleotides: TGTGCCAGCAGCCCCCGACTCCCTGGGCAGAATACTGAAGCTTTCTTT. Its protein product is CASSPRLPGQNTEAFF. The V call is TRBV7-9, the J call TRBJ1-1; D gene ambiguous. The germline V gene encodes CDR1 SEHNR and CDR2 FQNEAQ (reference sequence). Trimming removed 5 bases from V and 5 bases from J, with 21 bases in between. The CDR3 sequence is 16 residues long.

This clonotype was recorded at least ten times. V usage is TRBV5-1 and J usage is TRBJ1-2; D perhaps matches TRBD1 (6 bases). CDR1 SGHRS and CDR2 YFSETQ come from the germline V gene. CDR3 length: 16 amino acids. V was pared by 4 bases and J by 2 bases, with 18 bases between. CDR3 protein: CASSVNYREGNYGYTF. In nucleotides, the CDR3 is TGCGCCAGCAGCGTCAATTACAGGGAAGGGAACTATGGCTACACCTTC.

For this clonotype: It may be a read error: a sequence one base away is much more abundant. V is TRBV5-1 and J is TRBJ1-1; no clear D. The CDR3 spans 13 residues. The germline V gene has CDR1 SGHRS and CDR2 YFSETQ. CDR3: CTSSLGSNTEAFF. In nucleotides, the CDR3 is TGCACCAGCAGCTTGGGCTCGAACACTGAAGCTTTCTTT.

Turning to this clonotype: This may be a read error: a much more frequent sequence differs by one nucleotide. The chain recombines TRBV5-1 with TRBJ2-5; perhaps D is TRBD1 or TRBD2 (5 bases each). CDR3 length: 14 amino acids. Looked up from germline, CDR1 is SGHRS and CDR2 is YFSETQ. The CDR3 nucleotides read TGCGCCACCAGCTTGGGGGACGGACAAGAGACCCAGTACTTC. Translated: CATSLGDGQETQYF. The full variable domain, rest sourced from reference TRBV5-1 and TRBJ2-5, is KAGVTQTPRYLIKTRGQQVTLSCSPISGHRSVSWYQQTPGQGLQFLFEYFSETQRNKGNFPGRFSGRQFSNSRSEMNVSTLELGDSALYLCATSLGDGQETQYFGPGTRLLVL.

The chain's CDR3 is CSAREVRRPSQETQYF. CDR3 in DNA: TGCAGTGCTAGAGAGGTACGGAGGCCTTCCCAAGAGACCCAGTACTTC. The rearrangement uses TRBV20-1 and TRBJ2-5, with D possibly matching TRBD2 (5 bases). The V end was cut by 0 bases, the J end by 1 base, with 15 bases between. Germline CDR1 DFQATT, CDR2 SNEGSKA (reference sequence). This CDR3 contains 16 residues.

This clonotype was counted a few times. This rearrangement joins TRBV7-9 to TRBJ2-1; 9 bases match TRBD1. V dropped 4 bases and J dropped 10; count of bases not matched to a gene: 8. In germline, CDR1 is SEHNR, CDR2 FQNEAQ (reference sequence). The CDR3 contains 14 residues. The chain's CDR3 is CASSSGTGYREQFF. Written as DNA, the CDR3 is TGTGCCAGCAGCTCCGGGACAGGGTATAGAGAGCAGTTCTTC.

This clonotype came up many times. This chain connects TRBV5-1 to TRBJ2-1; TRBD1 is a possible D gene (5 bases). Germline lookup yields CDR1 SGHRS and CDR2 YFSETQ. V dropped 2 bases and J dropped 0 bases, with 9 bases sitting between them. There are 15 residues in the CDR3. CDR3 sequence reads: CASSLGASSYNEQFF. The CDR3 DNA reads as TGCGCCAGCAGCTTAGGGGCAAGCTCCTACAATGAGCAGTTCTTC.

This clonotype has ten or more counts. The V and J genes are TRBV6-5 and TRBJ1-1; D is perhaps TRBD1 (5 bases). Germline V gene lookup returns CDR1 MNHEY and CDR2 SVGAGI. Trimming pared 2 bases from V and 6 bases from J, leaving 7 bases between. CDR3 length equals 12 residues. The CDR3 nucleotides are TGTGCCAGCAGTTACGGGGGGTCTGAAGCTTTCTTT. Protein sequence: CASSYGGSEAFF.

This clonotype is termed medium-sized. The V and J genes are TRBV25-1 and TRBJ2-1, with 10 bases aligning to TRBD2. The CDR3 has 15 residues. Germline-derived CDR1 and CDR2 are MGHDK and SYGVNS. The trim removed 5 bases at V and 2 bases at J, leaving 3 bases unmatched. The CDR3 reads CASSNSGGTYNEQFF. DNA of the CDR3: TGTGCCAGCAGTAATAGCGGGGGGACCTACAATGAGCAGTTCTTC. The variable domain in full, completed from reference TRBV25-1 and TRBJ2-1, reads EADIYQTPRYLVIGTGKKITLECSQTMGHDKMYWYQQDPGMELHLIHYSYGVNSTEKGDLSSESTVSRIRTEHFPLTLESARPSHTSQYLCASSNSGGTYNEQFFGPGTRLTVL.

This clonotype was seen a few times. V gene TRBV23-1 combines with J gene TRBJ2-1; D gene uncertain. TRBV23-1 is annotated as an ORF whose role is uncertain. The CDR3 totals 14 residues. V lost 5 bases and J lost 0, with 8 bases in between. CDR3 nucleotides: TGCGCCAGCAGTGCGTGGAGCTCCTACAATGAGCAGTTCTTC. This sequence encodes CASSAWSSYNEQFF.

The sample holds many counts of this clonotype. The chain employs TRBV20-1 and TRBJ1-4; D not resolved. Germline CDR1 DFQATT, CDR2 SNEGSKA (reference sequence). V lost 3 bases and J 7 bases, leaving 9 bases between the germline ends. The CDR3 extends over 12 amino acids. CDR3 in amino acids: CSARDVGEKLFF. The CDR3 DNA reads as TGCAGTGCTAGGGATGTTGGTGAAAAACTGTTTTTT.

This clonotype was recorded at least ten times. This sequence joins TRBV5-1 and TRBJ1-5, with D perhaps TRBD1 (5 bases). The V end lost 5 bases, the J end lost 3 bases, and 18 bases lay between the germline ends. This CDR3 contains 16 residues. Germline assignment: CDR1 SGHRS and CDR2 YFSETQ. The CDR3 DNA follows: TGCGCCAGCAGGGACCGAGAGGGCAGGGACAATCAGCCCCAGCATTTT. The encoded protein is CASRDREGRDNQPQHF.

V usage is TRBV12-3 or TRBV12-4 and J usage is TRBJ2-5; 9 nucleotides line up with TRBD1. V lost 5 bases and J lost 3; bases outside the gene matches: 4. The CDR3 is 14 residues long. The CDR3: CASSPTGGEETQYF. In DNA, the CDR3 is TGTGCCAGCAGTCCTACAGGGGGCGAAGAGACCCAGTACTTC.

This clonotype has just a few counts. CDR3 sequence reads: CASSLWNTGELFF. CDR3 coding DNA: TGTGCCAGCAGCTTATGGAACACCGGGGAGCTGTTTTTT. V gene TRBV7-2 combines with J gene TRBJ2-2; D is unresolved. This CDR3 has 13 amino acids. V lost 2 bases, J lost 1 base, and 2 bases lay in between. Germline V gene lookup returns CDR1 SGHTA and CDR2 FQGNSA.

This clonotype was seen ten or more times. This sequence joins TRBV20-1 and TRBJ2-3, with TRBD2 identical over 12 bases. This CDR3 has 14 residues. With 6 bases clipped from V and 7 bases from J, the junction kept 8 bases outside the gene matches. CDR1 and CDR2 (germline): DFQATT, SNEGSKA (reference sequence). In nucleotides, the CDR3 is TGCAGTGCACCGACTAGCGGGAGTCTGCATACGCAGTATTTT. Protein sequence: CSAPTSGSLHTQYF.

This clonotype was detected a few times. The V and J genes are TRBV7-2 and TRBJ2-5, with 10 nucleotides matching TRBD2. Germline CDR1 and CDR2: SGHTA and FQGNSA. CDR3 length: 15 residues. Trimming took 1 base from V and 7 from J; bases not matched to a gene: 6. The CDR3 sequence: CASSLGSGGAGTQYF. The CDR3, as DNA: TGTGCCAGCAGCTTAGGGAGCGGGGGGGCGGGGACCCAGTACTTC.

This clonotype has more than one count but fewer than ten. The chain couples TRBV7-6 to TRBJ2-7, with TRBD2 matching over 9 bases. The CDR3 has 14 residues. J lost 5 bases, V lost 5 bases, and 7 bases had no gene match. CDR1 is SGHVS and CDR2 is FNYEAQ in the germline V gene. CDR3 in DNA: TGTGCCAGCAGCCTTAGCGGGGGATTCGACGAGCAGTACTTC. Its protein is CASSLSGGFDEQYF.